This TCR beta chain emerged from a study of T cells in Graves' hyperthyroidism and ophthalmopathy. This clonotype was seen many times. Amplified regions were TCR beta CDR3 sequences from RNA transcripts. HTBI primers drove first-round RT-PCR of the TCR CDR3. TCRdb re-analysed the multiplex PCR reads in MiXCR, keeping a single row per CDR3 protein. The repertoire holds about 610,000 distinct CDR3 sequences, with 15% to 20% as singletons. Per germline, CDR1 SGHTA and CDR2 FQGNSA. This CDR3 spans 16 amino acids. The ends lost 6 bases at V and 1 base at J; junction bases unmatched: 11. This receptor was identified in a woman between 40 and 55 years old with Graves' ophthalmopathy. Sample: blood. V and J are TRBV7-2 and TRBJ2-5, with 7 bases aligning to TRBD1. CDR3 loop: CASSSDRDSLQETQYF. CDR3 bases: TGTGCCAGCAGTTCAGATAGGGACAGCCTCCAAGAGACCCAGTACTTC.